The clone carrying this TCR beta chain was found once. The repertoire was sequenced with immunoSEQ multiplex PCR; TCRdb's copy has only in-frame clones and lacks some. The sample lists under 250,000 clones, 70% to 90% occurring once. This CDR3 region has 14 residues. Trimming took 5 bases from V and 5 from J; bases not matched to a gene: 6. The germline gives CDR1 ENHRY, CDR2 SYGVKD. The data were taken from a study of blood T cell repertoires in COVID-19. The sample taken for sequencing was peripheral blood. This clonotype was obtained from a woman in her 70s with active or convalescent COVID-19. The chain links TRBV10-3 to TRBJ1-1, with 9 positions matching TRBD1. The CDR3 DNA follows: TGTGCCATCAGTCAACAGGGGGCAGGGACTGAAGCTTTCTTT. Protein: CAISQQGAGTEAFF.